This T cell receptor (beta chain) was sequenced during a study of blood T cell repertoires in COVID-19 (dated by TCRdb to about 2020). The study in broad terms: Collaborator samples came from the United States, Italy and Spain and covered acute and convalescent phases of COVID-19. The prospective study material was composed of cDNA or gDNA derived from T cells, B-cell-depleted T cells, or PBMCs. Subjects who had been exposed to COVID-19, were actively infected with it, or had recovered from it provided the deeply sampled blood TCRbeta repertoires that made up the dataset. The repertoires were made available in a free public database intended to serve as a resource for research on the immune response to SARS-CoV-2. Samples came from the ongoing ImmuneRACE study (first 160 participants) plus 1,254 subjects from 6 global collaborators. Sample metadata almost always included a de-identified subject ID, COVID-19 status, age in years and sex. Where available, HLA class I and class II types were obtained from metadata supplied by the sample provider rather than from assay-based typing.

The sample holds a few counts of this clone. No cognate antigen has been identified for it. No base quality values were provided; no much bigger clone lies one nucleotide off. CDR3 length: 12 amino acids, cysteine to phenylalanine. Just CDR3 DNA is preserved here, 36 bases in frame from base 1. Reading the germline V gene (reference sequence) gives CDR1 MNHNY and CDR2 SVGAGI. Trimming costs V 2 bases and J 6 bases, and their ends lie 5 bases apart. At one collaborating source in Seattle, patients were enrolled during active infection and were followed longitudinally through the course of disease. Whole blood was collected in K2EDTA tubes by collaborating institutions according to the institutions' own protocols. For TCRbeta analysis, collaborators shipped samples as frozen whole blood, isolated PBMCs, or DNA extracted from either of those sample types. What the research found in general, with its limitations: The quantity of clinical and demographic metadata differed by source and by participant and was supplied without curation.

The immunoSEQ Assay, a bias-controlled multiplex PCR, was used to amplify TCRbeta CDR3 regions from genomic DNA. The source study handled its data this way. The number of nucleated cells in each sample was estimated by amplification of reference gene primers within the assay. To quantify the absolute abundance of each unique TCRbeta CDR3 rearrangement, sequence reads were collapsed and filtered. For each sample, productive Simpson clonality was calculated as the square root of Simpson's diversity index over productive rearrangements. The table was pulled from immuneACCESS by TCRdb, which kept in-frame rearrangements only. Such tables lose some clones; where checked, under half of the loss comes from unresolved V genes, and the rest has no known cause. The D gene and trimming were derived from the DNA, and the V and J assignments and clone size from that table. The sample has 62,000 or so clones on record, about 80% of them singletons. The ten largest clones add up to 12% to 15% of the sample.

The rearrangement joined TRBV6-6 to TRBJ2-1; TRBD2 might be the D gene, on 5 matching bases. This clonotype was sampled from a man aged 55 to 70 with COVID-19, enrolled during active disease. Material for sequencing was peripheral blood. The CDR3 reads CASSYRGNEQFF. Read as DNA, the sequence is TGTGCCAGCAGTTACCGGGGCAATGAGCAGTTCTTC.